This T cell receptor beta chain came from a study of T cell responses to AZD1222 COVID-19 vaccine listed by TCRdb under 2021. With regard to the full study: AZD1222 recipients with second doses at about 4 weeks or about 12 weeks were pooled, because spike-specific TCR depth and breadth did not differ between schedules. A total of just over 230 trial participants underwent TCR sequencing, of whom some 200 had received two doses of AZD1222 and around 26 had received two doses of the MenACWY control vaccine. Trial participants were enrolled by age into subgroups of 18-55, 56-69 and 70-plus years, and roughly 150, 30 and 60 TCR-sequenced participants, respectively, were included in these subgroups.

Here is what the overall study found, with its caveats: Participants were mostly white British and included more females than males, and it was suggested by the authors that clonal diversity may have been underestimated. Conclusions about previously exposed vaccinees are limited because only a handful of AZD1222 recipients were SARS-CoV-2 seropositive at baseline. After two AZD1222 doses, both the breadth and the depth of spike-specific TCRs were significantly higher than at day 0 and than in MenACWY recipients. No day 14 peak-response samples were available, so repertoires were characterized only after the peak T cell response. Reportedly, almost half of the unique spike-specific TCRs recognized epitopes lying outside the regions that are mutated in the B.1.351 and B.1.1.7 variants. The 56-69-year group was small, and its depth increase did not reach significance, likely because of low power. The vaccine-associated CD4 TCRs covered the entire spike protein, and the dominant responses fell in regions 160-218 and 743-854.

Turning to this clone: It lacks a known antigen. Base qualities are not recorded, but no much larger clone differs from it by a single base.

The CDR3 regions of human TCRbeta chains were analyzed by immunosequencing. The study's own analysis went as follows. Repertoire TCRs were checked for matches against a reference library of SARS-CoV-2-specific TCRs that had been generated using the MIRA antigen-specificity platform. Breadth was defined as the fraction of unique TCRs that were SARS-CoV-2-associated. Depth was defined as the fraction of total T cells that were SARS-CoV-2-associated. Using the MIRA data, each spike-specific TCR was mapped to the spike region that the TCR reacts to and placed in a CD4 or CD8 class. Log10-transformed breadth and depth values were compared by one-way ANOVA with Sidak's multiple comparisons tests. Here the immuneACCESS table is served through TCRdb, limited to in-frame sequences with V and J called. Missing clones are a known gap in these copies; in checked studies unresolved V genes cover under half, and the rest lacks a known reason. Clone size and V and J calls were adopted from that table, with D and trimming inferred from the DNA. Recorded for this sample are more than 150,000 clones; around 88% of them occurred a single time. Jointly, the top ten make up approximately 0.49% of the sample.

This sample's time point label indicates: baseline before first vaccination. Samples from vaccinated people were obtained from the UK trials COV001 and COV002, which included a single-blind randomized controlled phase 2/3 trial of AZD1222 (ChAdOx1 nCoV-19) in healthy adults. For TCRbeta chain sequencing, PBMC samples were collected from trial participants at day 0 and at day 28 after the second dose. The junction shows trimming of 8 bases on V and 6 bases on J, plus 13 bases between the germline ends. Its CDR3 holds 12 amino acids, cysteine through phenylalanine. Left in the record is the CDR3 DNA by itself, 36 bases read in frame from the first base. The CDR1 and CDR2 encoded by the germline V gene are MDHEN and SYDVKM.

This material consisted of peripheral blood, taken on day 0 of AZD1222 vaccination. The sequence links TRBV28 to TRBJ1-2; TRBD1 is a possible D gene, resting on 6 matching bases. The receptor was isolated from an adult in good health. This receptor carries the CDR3 CASGGWTDGYTF. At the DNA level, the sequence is TGTGCCAGCGGGGGCTGGACAGATGGCTACACCTTC.